The rows below give T cell receptor beta chains drawn from one sample of a study of blood T cell repertoires in COVID-19. Measured with immunoSEQ multiplex PCR; TCRdb has only the in-frame clones, and not every one. This table has hundreds of thousands of clones, roughly 86% appearing once. Sequencing input: PBMCs or T cells enriched from blood (not recorded which). The receptors shown here come from a man in his forties in a cohort exposed to, infected with or recovered from COVID-19 (not recorded which). Both conserved end residues are part of each CDR3. The D gene is left open where the match is weak. Part of the rows lack a size; the others show once, few, many or a class for expanded clones.

CDR3aa,CDR3nt,d_gene,v_gene,abundance,j_gene
CASRGLLNTEAFF,TGTGCCAGCAGGGGGCTCCTTAACACTGAAGCTTTCTTT,.,TRBV6-5,.,TRBJ1-1
CASSATPGGWEQFF,TGTGCCAGCAGTGCGACCCCGGGGGGATGGGAGCAGTTCTTC,TRBD2,TRBV25-1,once,TRBJ2-1
CASSLGEWTSDYEQYF,TGTGCCAGCAGCTTGGGGGAGTGGACTAGCGACTACGAGCAGTACTTC,TRBD2,TRBV5-5,once,TRBJ2-7
CAWSVRWGLATNEKLFF,TGTGCCTGGAGTGTACGCTGGGGCTTAGCAACTAATGAAAAACTGTTTTTT,.,TRBV30,.,TRBJ1-4
CASSSASSGDNEQFF,TGTGCCAGTAGTTCAGCCTCTAGCGGGGACAATGAGCAGTTCTTC,TRBD2,TRBV19,.,TRBJ2-1
CASTPSGRGNEQFF,TGCGCCAGCACGCCTAGCGGGAGGGGAAATGAGCAGTTCTTC,TRBD2,TRBV10-2,.,TRBJ2-1
CASSGRGETDTGELFF,TGTGCCAGCAGCGGTCGGGGTGAGACTGACACCGGGGAGCTGTTTTTT,.,TRBV21-1,.,TRBJ2-2
CASSEAGGSSTDTQYF,TGTGCCAGCAGTGAAGCGGGAGGGTCTAGCACAGATACGCAGTATTTT,TRBD2,TRBV6-4,many,TRBJ2-3
CASSSTSGSSYNEQFF,TGTGCCAGCAGTTCTACTAGCGGAAGCTCCTACAATGAGCAGTTCTTC,TRBD2,TRBV28,once,TRBJ2-1
CASSIRQNYGYTF,TGTGCCAGCAGTATCAGACAGAACTATGGCTACACCTTC,.,TRBV28,.,TRBJ1-2
CASGPRGSYNSPLHF,TGTGCCAGCGGCCCTCGCGGTTCCTATAATTCACCCCTCCACTTT,.,TRBV6-2/TRBV6-3,.,TRBJ1-6
CASSQTNYEQYF,TGTGCCAGCAGCCAAACTAACTACGAGCAGTACTTC,.,TRBV3-1/TRBV3-2,.,TRBJ2-7
CASSPTGRGQPQHF,TGTGCCAGCAGCCCTACAGGGAGGGGACAGCCCCAGCATTTT,.,TRBV7-9,.,TRBJ1-5
CASKTGGVISEQFF,TGTGCCAGCAAGACAGGGGGAGTAATCAGTGAGCAGTTCTTC,TRBD1,TRBV6-5,.,TRBJ2-1
CASSYPGRGLRSTDTQYF,TGTGCCAGCAGTTACCCGGGCAGGGGATTGAGAAGCACAGATACGCAGTATTTT,.,TRBV6-2/TRBV6-3,.,TRBJ2-3
CASTVHGGRTEAFF,TGTGCCAGCACCGTCCATGGGGGGAGGACTGAAGCTTTCTTT,.,TRBV2,.,TRBJ1-1
CASSQETGTEAFF,TGTGCCAGCAGCCAAGAGACGGGCACTGAAGCTTTCTTT,.,TRBV4-2,.,TRBJ1-1
CASSQAENLNGQPQHF,TGCGCCAGCAGCCAAGCTGAGAACTTAAATGGTCAGCCCCAGCATTTT,.,TRBV4-1,.,TRBJ1-5
CASSGDSRRGGISGANVLTF,TGTGCCAGCAGCGGCGACTCCCGCCGGGGCGGGATCTCTGGGGCCAACGTCCTGACTTTC,.,TRBV6-6,.,TRBJ2-6
CAISGIQADTDTQYF,TGTGCCATCAGTGGAATACAGGCGGACACGGATACGCAGTATTTT,.,TRBV10-3,.,TRBJ2-3
CASSQSLAESTDTQYF,TGCGCCAGCAGCCAGTCACTAGCCGAAAGCACAGATACGCAGTATTTT,.,TRBV5-1,once,TRBJ2-3
CASSIRTGGTGELFF,TGTGCCAGCAGTATCCGGACAGGGGGGACCGGGGAGCTGTTTTTT,TRBD1,TRBV6-5,.,TRBJ2-2
CASSDQRTGSYEQYF,TGTGCCAGCAGCGATCAGCGGACAGGTTCCTACGAGCAGTACTTC,TRBD1,TRBV7-8,few,TRBJ2-7
CSVGGNAGELFF,TGCAGCGTTGGAGGGAACGCCGGGGAGCTGTTTTTT,.,TRBV29-1,.,TRBJ2-2
CASSQGLRVSGVYEQYF,TGTGCCAGCAGCCAAGGACTGAGGGTTAGCGGGGTCTACGAGCAGTACTTC,TRBD2,TRBV3-1/TRBV3-2,once,TRBJ2-7
CAWSASGVGVSPLHF,TGTGCCTGGAGTGCCTCCGGGGTCGGGGTTTCACCCCTCCACTTT,.,TRBV30,.,TRBJ1-6
CASSYQGAQETQYF,TGTGCCAGCAGCTATCAGGGGGCACAAGAGACCCAGTACTTC,TRBD1,TRBV5-4,few,TRBJ2-5
CASSAGQSTDTQYF,TGTGCCAGCAGCGCGGGACAGAGCACAGATACGCAGTATTTT,.,TRBV11-3,.,TRBJ2-3
CASSPTRAYEQYF,TGTGCCAGCAGCCCCACTCGGGCCTACGAGCAGTACTTC,.,TRBV3-1/TRBV3-2,.,TRBJ2-7
CASTQRGYTGELFF,TGTGCCAGCACCCAAAGGGGGTACACCGGGGAGCTGTTTTTT,.,TRBV3-1/TRBV3-2,.,TRBJ2-2
CASSLLAGGYSSYEQYF,TGTGCCAGCAGCTTATTAGCGGGAGGGTATAGCTCCTACGAGCAGTACTTC,TRBD2,TRBV7-4,.,TRBJ2-7
CASSVLSYSFEQYF,TGTGCCAGCAGCGTACTTTCTTATAGCTTCGAGCAGTACTTC,.,TRBV9,.,TRBJ2-7
CASSRTSGPRGQETQYF,TGCGCCAGCAGCAGGACTAGCGGACCACGAGGACAAGAGACCCAGTACTTC,TRBD2,TRBV5-1,.,TRBJ2-5
CASSSPGGDEQFF,TGTGCCAGCAGCTCCCCCGGAGGGGATGAGCAGTTCTTC,.,TRBV11-2,.,TRBJ2-1
CAWSQPGPTNEKLFF,TGTGCCTGGAGTCAACCAGGCCCAACTAATGAAAAACTGTTTTTT,.,TRBV30,.,TRBJ1-4
CASSQDTLYEQYF,TGTGCCAGCAGCCAAGATACCCTATACGAGCAGTACTTC,.,TRBV3-1/TRBV3-2,.,TRBJ2-7